The 12 T cell receptor beta chains below come from one sample, sequenced in a study of T cells after yellow fever vaccination. From the 5' RACE reads, TCRdb called clonotypes with MiXCR, one entry per CDR3 protein. The sample shows around 150,000 distinct CDR3 sequences, more than 5.5% of them seen only once. The source was CD4+ T cells sorted from PBMCs, collected less than 6 days after the first yellow fever vaccination. The receptors stem from a man aged 18 to 30 who received the YFV17D yellow fever vaccine.

In this sample, this clonotype turned up a few times. The chain carries TRBV7-8 and TRBJ1-1, with D tentatively TRBD1 (6 bases). Germline-derived CDR1 and CDR2 are SGHVS and FQNEAQ. The CDR3 extends over 14 amino acids. Trimming stripped 5 bases from V and 3 bases from J, with 13 bases between. The CDR3, as DNA: TGTGCCAGCAGCGCAAACAGGGTCCACACTGAAGCTTTCTTT. It yields the protein CASSANRVHTEAFF.

This clonotype came up many times. V gene TRBV11-1 combines with J gene TRBJ2-1, with TRBD2 matching 7 bases. Germline V gene lookup returns CDR1 SGHAT and CDR2 FQDESV (reference sequence). With 1 base clipped from V and 6 bases from J, the junction kept 18 bases outside the gene matches. The CDR3 runs to 19 residues. The CDR3 here is CASSLGGGTIAPGVNEQFF. CDR3 DNA sequence: TGTGCCAGCAGCTTAGGGGGAGGGACCATCGCACCAGGAGTCAATGAGCAGTTCTTC.

At least ten counts were recorded for this clonotype. The gene calls are TRBV2 and TRBJ2-1; 10 bases are shared with TRBD2. The CDR3 length is 16 residues. Germline CDR1 is SNHLY and CDR2 is FYNNEI. J was trimmed by 7 bases and V by 5 bases; bases with no gene match: 11. CDR3 DNA sequence: TGTGCCAGCAGTCGGCGCGTAGCGGGGGGTTTGAATGAGCAGTTCTTC. Translation gives CASSRRVAGGLNEQFF.

This clonotype was counted ten times or more. This chain links TRBV4-2 with TRBJ2-4; TRBD2 agrees at 11 bases. CDR1 LGHNA and CDR2 YNFKEQ come from the germline V gene. Trimming took 2 bases from V and 7 from J; bases not matched to a gene: 10. The CDR3 is 17 residues long. CDR3 amino acids: CASSQSYTSGGDNIQYF. CDR3 DNA sequence: TGTGCCAGCAGCCAATCCTATACTAGCGGGGGTGACAACATTCAGTACTTC.

This clonotype was seen repeatedly, ten times or more. The CDR3 reads CASSLYNTEAFF. The DNA for the CDR3 is TGTGCCAGCAGCTTATACAACACTGAAGCTTTCTTT. The chain employs TRBV7-2 and TRBJ1-1, with D uncertain. Trimming left V 2 bases short and J 2 bases short, with 3 bases between. CDR1 is SGHTA and CDR2 is FQGNSA in the germline V gene. This CDR3 has 12 residues.

This clonotype was detected many times. The gene calls are TRBV4-2 and TRBJ2-2; 10 positions match TRBD2. V was pared by 2 bases and J by 5 bases, with 11 bases of the junction left unmatched. The CDR3 has 18 amino acids. The germline CDR1 and CDR2 sequences are LGHNA and YNFKEQ. CDR3 sequence: CASSQSPTSGSGTGELFF. CDR3 DNA sequence: TGTGCCAGCAGCCAATCCCCGACTAGCGGGTCAGGAACCGGGGAGCTGTTTTTT.

This clonotype was recorded at least ten times. Here the CDR3 DNA reads TGTGCCAGCAGTTTAAGGACAGGGCCTGATTCACCCCTCCACTTT. Protein: CASSLRTGPDSPLHF. The chain has TRBV12-3 or TRBV12-4 and TRBJ1-6, with 8 bases lining up with TRBD1. V lost 2 bases to trimming and J lost 8 bases; unmatched junction nucleotides: 5. The CDR3 spans 15 residues.

As concerns this clonotype: A much larger clone lies one base from this, so it may be a read error. V is TRBV6-1 and J is TRBJ2-3; D unresolved. The germline V and J ends were trimmed by 3 bases and 8 bases, with 12 bases remaining between them. The V gene's germline CDR1 is MNHNS and CDR2 SASEGT. CDR3 size: 13 residues. The CDR3 is CASSDTWQVTQYF. The CDR3 nucleotides read TGTGCCAGCAGTGATACATGGCAGGTTACGCAGTATTTT.

This clonotype was seen ten or more times. V usage is TRBV9 and J usage is TRBJ1-6; TRBD1 is a possible D gene (6 bases). The V end was cut by 0 bases, the J end by 5 bases, with 9 bases between. Germline CDR1 and CDR2: SGDLS and YYNGEE. The CDR3 totals 15 residues. The CDR3 loop reads CASSVGGGNNSPLHF. The CDR3 bases are TGTGCCAGCAGCGTAGGAGGGGGAAATAATTCACCCCTCCACTTT.

This chain connects TRBV10-3 to TRBJ2-1; 10 bases map to TRBD1. The CDR3 is 15 amino acids. The germline V gene encodes CDR1 ENHRY and CDR2 SYGVKD. Trimming removed 6 bases from V and 2 bases from J; junction bases left unmatched: 4. The CDR3 region has the DNA TGTGCCATCAGGGAGGACAGGGGGACCTACAATGAGCAGTTCTTC. Translation: CAIREDRGTYNEQFF.

This clonotype was recorded many times. The rearrangement links TRBV4-2 to TRBJ2-2; TRBD2 agrees at 7 bases. The length of the CDR3 is 16 residues. From germline, CDR1 is LGHNA and CDR2 YNFKEQ. The trim removed 1 base at V and 3 bases at J, leaving 5 bases unmatched. The CDR3 is CASSQGGLTDTGELFF. In DNA, the CDR3 is TGTGCCAGCAGCCAAGGGGGACTAACCGACACCGGGGAGCTGTTTTTT.

In its sample, this clonotype was seen a few times. The V and J genes are TRBV15 and TRBJ1-4, with a possible D match to TRBD1 (6 bases). Looked up from germline, CDR1 is LNHNV and CDR2 is YYDKDF (reference sequence). Trimming cost V 0 bases and J 3 bases, with 11 bases left between them. The CDR3 spans 16 residues. Here the CDR3 reads CATSRDRGGANEKLFF. In nucleotides, the CDR3 is TGTGCCACCAGCAGAGATCGAGGGGGAGCTAATGAAAAACTGTTTTTT.